The 30 T cell receptor beta chains presented below share a single source sample, sequenced in a study of tumor-infiltrating lymphocytes in primary liver carcinoma (dated by TCRdb to 2016 to 2017). Without any cell sorting, total RNA and DNA were extracted together from about 20-30 mg of bulk tissue using the AllPrep DNA/RNA mini kit. The sequencer listed for this sample is Illumina HiSeq 2500. TCRbeta-specific cDNA was reverse-transcribed from roughly 500 ng total RNA using a constant-region primer and ProtoScript II reverse transcriptase. The TCRbeta libraries were prepared through three rounds of nested multiplex PCR following a slightly modified ARM-PCR procedure. The first two PCR rounds used multiplex TRBV1-TRBV30 forward primers with a Cbeta reverse primer, each for around 10 cycles. TCRdb handled the public reads itself, with Q25 trimming in fastp and clone calling in MiXCR, and kept productive beta chains. Records with the same CDR3 protein are collapsed into one entry carrying the most frequent genes and DNA. This sample comprises some 46,000 distinct CDR3 sequences, roughly 73% of them detected only once. Over 30% of the sample lies in the top ten.

The sequencing input was tumor-adjacent normal liver tissue. These receptors came from a woman aged 25 to 39 with primary liver carcinoma and hepatitis B virus infection.

To note about this clonotype: A junction end diverges from the germline sequence, so it may reflect a read error. V and J are TRBV4-1 and TRBJ2-5; 7 bases agree with TRBD2. Germline V lookup: CDR1 MGHRA, CDR2 YSYEKL. The CDR3 runs 15 residues. The CDR3 loop is CAGSHPGLDSETQYF. In nucleotides, the CDR3 is TGCGCCGGCAGCCACCCTGGACTAGATTCCGAGACCCAGTACTTC.

A word on this clonotype: Germline is not matched at one junction end, which may reflect a read error. This chain joins TRBV10-3 and TRBJ2-1; D is possibly TRBD2 (6 bases). The CDR3 has 17 residues. The germline V gene encodes CDR1 ENHRY and CDR2 SYGVKD. The chain's CDR3 is CAIRETMAASAYSEQFF. DNA for the CDR3: TGTGCCATCAGAGAGACCATGGCGGCTAGCGCCTACAGTGAGCAGTTCTTC.

About this clonotype: One junction end disagrees with the germline gene, perhaps due to a read error. CDR3 protein: CARSYSGYQPQYF. The DNA for the CDR3 is TGTGCCCGCAGTTACTCAGGGTACCAGCCCCAGTATTTT. The chain couples TRBV6-2 or TRBV6-3 to TRBJ1-5; D is possibly TRBD1 (5 bases). The end of the DNA fits TRBJ2-3 better, so the J call may be wrong. Germline CDR1 MNHEY, CDR2 SVGEGT. The CDR3 has 13 residues.

As regards this clonotype: A read error may produce the germline difference seen at one junction end. The rearrangement joins TRBV6-2 or TRBV6-3 to TRBJ2-1; D not certain. Germline-derived CDR1 and CDR2 are MNHEY and SVGEGT. The CDR3 extends over 14 amino acids. The DNA of the CDR3 is TGTGTCAGCATGAGGCAGCCGTCCTACAATGAGCAGCTCTTC. It yields the protein CVSMRQPSYNEQLF.

Of note for this clonotype: The junction departs from germline at one end; a sequencing error may be responsible. The rearrangement links TRBV11-2 to TRBJ2-7; possibly TRBD2 for D (6 bases). The CDR3 consists of 17 residues. CDR1 is SGHAT and CDR2 is FQNNGV in the germline V gene. The CDR3 DNA reads as TGTGCCAGCAGTATCACAGGAGGGTGCTCTTGGATCTACAAGCAGTACTTC. This sequence encodes CASSITGGCSWIYKQYF.

Comment on this clonotype: An end of the junction differs from the germline gene, which may be a read error. The rearrangement links TRBV6-1 to TRBJ1-5, with a weak D call TRBD1 (5 bases). Per germline, CDR1 MNHNS and CDR2 SASEGT. The CDR3 loop spans 22 amino acids. The CDR3 DNA sequence: TGTGCCAGCAGTAAAGCGCAAGGGGATGCTGAGGGGCTCTTCTCGGGCAATCAGCCCCAGCATTTT. This codes for CASSKAQGDAEGLFSGNQPQHF.

This clonotype was seen at least ten times. The chain couples TRBV11-2 to TRBJ1-2, with TRBD1 as a possible D gene (5 bases). V lost 2 bases to trimming and J lost 8 bases, with 15 bases between them. Germline CDR1 is SGHAT and CDR2 is FQNNGV. The CDR3 length is 14 residues. The CDR3 region has the DNA TGTGCCAGCAGCTTATTTCAGAGAGCAGGGGGCTACACCTTC. As protein: CASSLFQRAGGYTF.

The CDR3 DNA is TGTGCCAGCACCTCCCGGTGGACAGGGCGCTATGGCTACACCTTC. Its translation is CASTSRWTGRYGYTF. The chain couples TRBV5-6 to TRBJ1-2; TRBD1 matches at 8 bases. With V trimmed by 6 bases and J by 4 bases, 11 bases remained unmatched. The CDR3 sequence is 15 residues long. Germline values: CDR1 SGHDT, CDR2 YYEEEE.

Note on this clonotype: The germline gene is not matched at one end of the junction; a read error may be the cause. The genes are TRBV11-2 and TRBJ2-7; tentatively, D is TRBD2 (6 bases). CDR3 length equals 17 residues. CDR1 and CDR2 (germline): SGHAT, FQNNGV. The CDR3 bases are TGTGCCAGCAGTATCACAGGAGGGGACCCTTGGACCTACGAGCAATACTTC. Its translation is CASSITGGDPWTYEQYF. The full variable domain, rest sourced from reference TRBV11-2 and TRBJ2-7, is EAGVAQSPRYKIIEKRQSVAFWCNPISGHATLYWYQQILGQGPKLLIQFQNNGVVDDSQLPKDRFSAERLKGVDSTLKIQPAKLEDSAVYLCASSITGGDPWTYEQYFGPGTRLTVT.

The V gene is TRBV6-5, the J gene TRBJ2-7, with D perhaps matching TRBD1 (5 bases). The germline V and J ends were trimmed by 4 bases and 5 bases, with 18 bases remaining between them. CDR1 and CDR2 (germline): MNHEY, SVGAGI. The CDR3 covers 15 residues. CDR3 DNA: TGTGCCAGCAGTTCCAGGGTCCAAGCTAAGGACGAGCAGTACTTC. It is translated as CASSSRVQAKDEQYF.

About this clonotype itself: A much bigger clone sits one base away, suggesting this may be a read error. The CDR3 region is CAWSQDWDYEQFF. The DNA of the CDR3 is TGTGCCTGGTCCCAGGATTGGGACTATGAGCAGTTCTTC. This sequence joins TRBV30 and TRBJ2-1, with D maybe TRBD2 (6 bases). The CDR3 contains 13 residues. Trimming cost V 5 bases and J 8 bases, with 16 bases left between them. Germline V lookup: CDR1 GTSNPN, CDR2 SVGIG (reference sequence). The full variable domain, completed using reference TRBV30 and TRBJ2-1, is SQTIHQWPATLVQPVGSPLSLECTVEGTSNPNLYWYRQAAGRGLQLLFYSVGIGQISSEVPQNLSASRPQDRQFILSSKKLLLSDSGFYLCAWSQDWDYEQFFGPGTRLTVL.

This chain links TRBV10-3 with TRBJ2-6; 7 bases line up with TRBD1. CDR3 length equals 17 residues. V shed 4 bases, J shed 0 bases, and the junction held 6 bases outside the gene matches. The germline V gene has CDR1 ENHRY and CDR2 SYGVKD. CDR3 sequence: CAISAGAGGSGANVLTF. In nucleotides, the CDR3 is TGTGCCATCAGTGCCGGGGCAGGGGGCTCTGGGGCCAACGTCCTGACTTTC.

Worth noting for this clonotype: One junction end disagrees with the germline gene, perhaps due to a read error. V gene TRBV6-2 or TRBV6-3 combines with J gene TRBJ1-5; TRBD1 is a possible D gene (6 bases). Germline V gives CDR1 MNHEY, CDR2 SVGEGT. This CDR3 has 13 residues. The DNA of the CDR3 is TGTGCCAGCGGCTACGGGGGCAATCAGCCCCAGCAATTT. Its protein product is CASGYGGNQPQQF.

The genes are TRBV29-1 and TRBJ1-2; no firm D call. Germline CDR1 is SQVTM and CDR2 is ANQGSEA. The CDR3 spans 12 residues. The CDR3 sequence is CSAGEVNYGYTF. The DNA for the CDR3 is TGCAGTGCCGGGGAGGTAAACTATGGCTACACCTTC.

Concerning this clonotype: The conserved phenylalanine or tryptophan is not found at the CDR3 terminus, so this likely reflects a read error. No DNA is shown, since the ends of the CDR3 on it are uncertain; the CDR3 is the one TCRdb lists. The chain carries TRBV4-3 and TRBJ2-1. The CDR3 spans 14 amino acids, including both terminal residues. Per the germline V gene, CDR1 is LGHNA and CDR2 is YSLEER. This chain's CDR3 is CASCHTELVNEQFL.

In this sample, this clonotype turned up a few times. A much larger clone differs from this one at a single base, so this may be a read error. The V call is TRBV28, the J call TRBJ2-4, with D maybe TRBD1 (6 bases). Germline CDR1 and CDR2: MDHEN and SYDVKM. This CDR3 is 16 amino acids long. The CDR3 bases are TGTGCCAGCAGCTCTGGGGGCGGTTGGGCCAAAAACATTCAGTGCTTC. This gives the protein CASSSGGGWAKNIQCF.

Details on this clonotype: An end of the junction does not agree with germline; a read error may underlie this. The rearrangement joins TRBV4-2 to TRBJ2-2; 9 bases map to TRBD2. Per the germline V gene, CDR1 is LGHNA and CDR2 is YNFKEQ. CDR3 length equals 17 residues. CDR3 sequence reads: CASSQVGLAGLAGELFF. The CDR3 DNA reads as TGTGCCAGCAGCCAGGTGGGCCTAGCGGGATTGGCCGGGGAGCTATTTTTT.

This clonotype was observed many times. V is TRBV30 and J is TRBJ2-1; D might be TRBD1 or TRBD2, each matching 6 bases. V lost 5 bases to trimming and J lost 1 base, with 12 bases between them. This CDR3 comprises 14 residues. The germline CDR1 and CDR2 sequences are GTSNPN and SVGIG (reference sequence). The CDR3 nucleotides read TGTGCCTGGCGAGGGGGGAGTTCCTACAATGAGCAGTTCTTC. This translates into CAWRGGSSYNEQFF.

Turning to this clonotype: This sequence may be a read error, since a much larger clone differs from it by one base. V and J are TRBV28 and TRBJ2-1, with a tentative D call TRBD2 (6 bases). This CDR3 region has 17 residues. The V gene's germline CDR1 is MDHEN and CDR2 SYDVKM. V dropped 6 bases and J dropped 1 base, with 19 bases sitting between them. The CDR3 loop reads CASSPRLLAGSYNEQFF. DNA for the CDR3: TGTGCCAGCAGCCCAAGATTATTGGCGGGATCCTACAATGAGCAGTTCTTC.

The V gene is TRBV11-2, the J gene TRBJ2-7; no clear D gene. V lost 6 bases and J 9 bases, leaving 12 bases between the germline ends. The CDR3 totals 11 residues. Germline CDR1 reads SGHAT; CDR2 reads FQNNGV. This chain's CDR3 is CASSPTSRQYF. The CDR3 nucleotides read TGTGCCAGCAGTCCAACCAGTCGGCAGTACTTC.

The rearrangement uses TRBV12-3 or TRBV12-4 and TRBJ2-2, with a weak D call TRBD2 (6 bases). The CDR3 sequence is 14 residues long. The CDR3: CVTGSGSNTGELFF. For the CDR3, the DNA is TGTGTCACCGGGAGTGGTTCGAACACCGGGGAGCTGTTTTTT.

The J gene is TRBJ2-2, the V gene TRBV6-2 or TRBV6-3; D ambiguous. V shed 7 bases and J shed 4 bases, with 16 bases lying between them. The CDR3 is made up of 15 amino acids. Germline V gives CDR1 MNHEY, CDR2 SVGEGT. The CDR3 spells CASTPSWTLTGELFF. DNA of the CDR3: TGTGCCAGCACTCCCAGTTGGACCCTCACCGGGGAGCTGTTTTTT.

This clonotype was counted ten times or more. The V gene is TRBV7-9, the J gene TRBJ2-6; 8 bases line up with TRBD2. The germline gives CDR1 SEHNR, CDR2 FQNEAQ (reference sequence). J was trimmed by 0 bases and V by 1 base; bases with no gene match: 8. The CDR3 totals 19 residues. CDR3 loop: CASSLGRGGISSGANVLTF. The CDR3 nucleotides read TGTGCCAGCAGCTTAGGCCGGGGGGGCATCAGCTCTGGGGCCAACGTCCTGACTTTC.

With respect to this clonotype: Its ends do not fully match the called genes, so a read error is possible. The V call is TRBV11-2, the J call TRBJ1-2, with a tentative D call TRBD1 (5 bases). The germline CDR1 and CDR2 sequences are SGHAT and FQNNGV. The CDR3 extends over 15 amino acids. For the CDR3, the DNA is TGTGCCACCAGCCGCGGGGCGCGCGGGGACTATGGCTACACCTTC. Amino acids: CATSRGARGDYGYTF.

The V and J genes are TRBV12-3 or TRBV12-4 and TRBJ1-6; D unclear. The CDR3 covers 14 residues. V dropped 7 bases and J dropped 9 bases, with 16 bases sitting between them. CDR3 coding DNA: TGTGCCAGCAATTTGGGAGGGTCGGGTTCACCCCTCCACTTT. Residues: CASNLGGSGSPLHF.

A remark on this clonotype: A junction end diverges from the germline sequence, so it may reflect a read error. The J gene is TRBJ2-1, the V gene TRBV6-6; 10 nucleotides align to TRBD2. CDR1 and CDR2 (germline): MNHNY, SVGAGI (reference sequence). The CDR3 spans 15 residues. The CDR3 nucleotides read TGTACCAGCGTAGCGGGGGGTAGCTCCTACAAAGAGCAGTTCTTC. This translates into CTSVAGGSSYKEQFF.

V gene TRBV11-2 combines with J gene TRBJ2-1; TRBD2 matches at 7 bases. J was trimmed by 6 bases and V by 7 bases; bases with no gene match: 15. Looked up from germline, CDR1 is SGHAT and CDR2 is FQNNGV. CDR3 length: 16 residues. CDR3 region: CASKVTSGRASNEQFF. The CDR3 nucleotides read TGTGCCAGCAAGGTTACTAGTGGGAGGGCCAGCAATGAGCAGTTCTTC.

The gene calls are TRBV12-3 or TRBV12-4 and TRBJ2-1; the match to TRBD2 covers 11 bases. V gave up 10 bases and J gave up 9 bases; unmatched junction bases: 14. There are 15 residues in the CDR3. CDR3 sequence reads: CANRGTSGNFIEQFF. CDR3 DNA sequence: TGTGCCAACAGGGGGACTAGCGGTAATTTTATTGAGCAGTTCTTC.

CDR3 sequence: CASRRSGTRQPQHF. The CDR3, as DNA: TGTGCCAGCAGGCGTAGCGGGACACGGCAGCCCCAGCATTTT. V is TRBV12-3 or TRBV12-4 and J is TRBJ1-5, with a tentative D call TRBD1 (6 bases). Deletions cut 6 bases from V and 7 bases from J, with 16 bases between. CDR3 length: 14 amino acids.

This clonotype occurred a few times. Relative to the germline gene, one junction end is altered; a read error may explain this. The rearrangement links TRBV6-5 to TRBJ2-1; a possible D gene is TRBD2 (6 bases). CDR3 size: 17 residues. Germline V gives CDR1 MNHEY, CDR2 SVGAGI. The DNA for the CDR3 is TGTGCCAACAGTACCCTTTCCGGCGGAGTAGCGGCCAATGAGCAGTTCTTC. The encoded protein is CANSTLSGGVAANEQFF.